This record looks at one T cell receptor (beta chain) sequence and its context. Its specificity is not known. This specimen comes from a study of cytomegalovirus exposure and HLA in healthy donors. Study observations and caveats: Trimming of TCR beta V- and J-genes showed a link, identified in a later analysis, to a missense DCLRE1C variant. Analysis performed later found roughly 17,000 TCR beta sequences associated with HLA alleles at 0.05 false discovery rate.

Both 60 Vbeta primers and 13 Jbeta primers went into the PCR. Clones were sequenced by immunoSEQ multiplex PCR, and TCRdb holds only the in-frame ones, with some missing. The table gives 45,000 to 55,000 clones; the top ten clones make up 6% to 7% of it. The sequence was collected from a male donor in good health and CMV-seropositive. The sample consisted of PBMCs.

The CDR3 loop reads CASSATGLNTEAFF. DNA for the CDR3: TGTGCCAGCAGCGCTACAGGGCTGAACACTGAAGCTTTCTTT. The chain couples TRBV6-1 to TRBJ1-1, with a possible D match to TRBD1 (6 bases). V was pared by 6 bases and J by 0 bases, with 11 bases between. CDR3 size: 14 residues. Germline V lookup: CDR1 MNHNS, CDR2 SASEGT.